This TCR beta chain was sequenced in a study of identical twins. General study results and limits: An excess of low generation probability was shown by twin-shared out-of-frame alpha sequences. Invariant MAIT and iNKT cells may have partly biased zero-insertion analyses. With abundant cord blood beta clonotypes, insertions were fewer; memory repertoires showed no such pattern.

This clonotype was counted ten times or more. Its antigen is currently unknown. Each cDNA held unique molecular identifiers, and template switching gave it a universal primer site. TCRdb itself ran the 5' RACE reads through MiXCR, one entry per CDR3 protein. This sample yields 100,000 or so distinct CDR3 sequences, of which 5.9% are seen a single time; 12% belongs to the top ten. V was pared by 6 bases and J by 3 bases, with 5 bases between. The CDR3 consists of 11 residues. Germline V gene data show CDR1 as LNHDA and CDR2 as SQIVND (reference sequence). The chain has TRBV19 and TRBJ1-2, with no clear D. Sequenced: memory T cells sorted from blood. This TCR was sampled from a woman aged 50 to 60 in good health. CDR3 nucleotides: TGTGCCAGTAGAGAAGACTATGGCTACACCTTC. As protein: CASREDYGYTF.